The clone carrying this T cell receptor beta chain has only a few counts. Antigen: not known. This specimen belongs to a study of T cells in localized non-small cell lung cancer. Trimming cost V 6 bases and J 7 bases, with 15 bases left between them. Germline V lookup: CDR1 MNHEY, CDR2 SMNVEV (reference sequence). The CDR3 runs to 13 residues. Whole-study findings and limits: Of the tissues analyzed, uninvolved adjacent lung showed maximal T cell clonality, greater than tumor. Turning up in adjacent lung were a median around 50 of the top 100 tumor clones. Heterogeneity remains possible, as sequencing covered one tumor region only.

Measured with immunoSEQ multiplex PCR; TCRdb has only the in-frame clones, and not every one. The sample shows roughly 89,000 clones, around 90% of them seen only once. The source material was PBMCs, sampled before any cancer treatment. The chain links TRBV27 to TRBJ2-5; perhaps TRBD2 as D (5 bases). This TCR came from a woman aged 35 to 70 with stage II squamous cell lung carcinoma. CDR3 nucleotides: TGTGCCAGCAGACCCGGGATCTACGGGACCCAGTACTTC. Translated, it gives CASRPGIYGTQYF.